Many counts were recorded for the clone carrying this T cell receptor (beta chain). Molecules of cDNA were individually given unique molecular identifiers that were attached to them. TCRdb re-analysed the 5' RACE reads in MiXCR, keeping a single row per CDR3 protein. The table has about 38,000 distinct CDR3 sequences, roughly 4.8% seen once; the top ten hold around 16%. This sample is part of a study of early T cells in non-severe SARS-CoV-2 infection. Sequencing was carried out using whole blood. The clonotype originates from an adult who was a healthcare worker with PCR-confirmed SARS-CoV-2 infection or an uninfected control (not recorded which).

The CDR3 DNA reads TGCAGTGCTATTGACCGAGGCGATTCACCCCTCCACTTT. This sequence encodes CSAIDRGDSPLHF. This chain joins TRBV20-1 and TRBJ1-6; no reliable D call. This CDR3 is 13 amino acids long. The germline gives CDR1 DFQATT, CDR2 SNEGSKA (reference sequence). The V gene lost 4 bases and the J gene lost 8 bases, with 12 bases spanning the gap.